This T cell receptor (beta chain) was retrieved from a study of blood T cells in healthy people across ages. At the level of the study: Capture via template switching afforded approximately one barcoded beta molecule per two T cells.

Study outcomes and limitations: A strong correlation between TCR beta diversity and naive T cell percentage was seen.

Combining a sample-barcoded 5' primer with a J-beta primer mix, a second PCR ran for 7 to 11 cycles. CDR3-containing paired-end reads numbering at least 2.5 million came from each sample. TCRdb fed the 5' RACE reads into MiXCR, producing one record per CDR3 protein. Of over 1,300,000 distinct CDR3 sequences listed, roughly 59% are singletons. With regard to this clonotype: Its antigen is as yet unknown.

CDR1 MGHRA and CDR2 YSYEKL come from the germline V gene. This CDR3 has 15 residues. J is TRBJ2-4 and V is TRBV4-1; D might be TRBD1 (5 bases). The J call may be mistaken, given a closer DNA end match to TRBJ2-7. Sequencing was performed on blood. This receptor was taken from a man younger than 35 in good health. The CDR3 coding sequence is TGCGCCAGCAGCCAAGTCGACAGTTTAGCCTACGAGCAGTACTTC. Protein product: CASSQVDSLAYEQYF.